This T cell receptor beta chain was sequenced in a study of T cell clones after liver transplantation. Study findings and constraints: Post-transplant, graft-donor-reactive CD4 TCRbeta sequences in blood dropped significantly in most of the 8 subjects.

Using immunoSEQ multiplex PCR, the repertoire was profiled, and TCRdb retains in-frame clones only, with some absent. The sample shows 50,000 to 60,000 clones, 70% of them seen only once. Unstimulated PBMCs were sorted into CD3+CD4+ and CD3+CD8+ populations. CDR3 length: 15 amino acids. V lost 6 bases, J lost 6 bases, and 18 bases lay in between. From germline, CDR1 is MDHEN and CDR2 SYDVKM. For this clone: Its antigen is not known.

The chain combines TRBV28 with TRBJ1-5; D call uncertain. The sequence was obtained from a human patient who received a liver transplant. Some T cells may possibly be graft donor cells. Sequencing used CD4+ T cells from blood, obtained at the roughly 15-month timepoint. CDR3 sequence reads: CASSRDIARVQPQHF. In nucleotides, the CDR3 is TGTGCCAGCAGCCGCGACATCGCTCGCGTTCAGCCCCAGCATTTT.